This TCR beta chain was identified in a study of T cells in Graves' hyperthyroidism and ophthalmopathy. Findings and limits, study-wide: The majority of expanded thyroid clonotypes above 0.001 also appeared in blood.

This clonotype was counted at least ten times. Its specificity is not known. Those with hyperthyroidism were 18 to 65 years old, newly diagnosed, and ill for under 2 months. The CDR3 regions of TCR beta were amplified from RNA transcripts. Initially, a first-round RT-PCR of the TCR CDR3 employed the HTBI primer set. Each CDR3 protein is one row after TCRdb ran MiXCR on the multiplex PCR reads. The table shows around 99,000 distinct CDR3 sequences, with approximately 15% occurring only once. Trimming shortened V by 0 bases and J by 3 bases, and 15 bases separated the two germline ends. The CDR3 runs 17 residues. CDR1 and CDR2 (germline): WNHNN, SYGVQD (reference sequence).

The sample was blood. The sequence derives from a woman aged 45-65 years with Graves' hyperthyroidism. J is TRBJ2-1 and V is TRBV10-1; D is uncertain. In nucleotides, the CDR3 is TGCGCCAGCAGTGAGTCTACCTTGACCTACAACTACAATGAGCAGTTCTTC. The encoded protein is CASSESTLTYNYNEQFF.